The clone carrying this T cell receptor beta chain was seen more than once but under ten times. This CDR3 spans 15 amino acids. Trimming at V came to 5 bases and at J to 7 bases, leaving 13 bases not matched to a gene. Germline lookup yields CDR1 SGHAT and CDR2 FQDESV (reference sequence). This specimen comes from a study of blood T cell repertoires in COVID-19. On the study more broadly: Researchers got acute and convalescent COVID-19 samples from the United States, Italy and Spain.

Per the study methods: For nucleated cells, counts were estimated from reference gene primer amplification. This table comes from immunoSEQ multiplex PCR, and its TCRdb copy is limited to in-frame clones, with some not included. V and J calls and clone size are those listed in that table; D and trimming were worked out from the DNA. Of some 250,000 clones in the sample, 88% are singletons; the top ten hold around 0.99%. This chain connects TRBV11-1 to TRBJ2-7; 8 bases align to TRBD1. The sequenced sample was peripheral blood. The clonotype comes from a woman in her 40s who had recovered from COVID-19. This chain's CDR3 is CASSLGQGRGEEQYF. CDR3 in DNA: TGTGCCAGCAGCCTTGGACAGGGCCGAGGTGAGGAGCAGTACTTC.